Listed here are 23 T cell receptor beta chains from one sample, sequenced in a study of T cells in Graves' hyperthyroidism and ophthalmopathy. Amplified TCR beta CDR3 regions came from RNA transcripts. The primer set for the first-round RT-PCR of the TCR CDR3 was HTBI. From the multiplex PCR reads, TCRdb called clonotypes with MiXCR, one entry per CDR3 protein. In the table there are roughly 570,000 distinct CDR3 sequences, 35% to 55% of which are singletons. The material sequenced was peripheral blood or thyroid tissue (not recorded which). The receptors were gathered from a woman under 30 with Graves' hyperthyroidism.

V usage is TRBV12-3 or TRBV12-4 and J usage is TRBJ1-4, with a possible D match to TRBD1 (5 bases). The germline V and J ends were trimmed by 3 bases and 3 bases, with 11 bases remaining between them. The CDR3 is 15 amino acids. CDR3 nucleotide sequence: TGTGCCAGCAGTTTTTGGCCAGGGCCTAATGAAAAACTGTTTTTT. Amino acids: CASSFWPGPNEKLFF.

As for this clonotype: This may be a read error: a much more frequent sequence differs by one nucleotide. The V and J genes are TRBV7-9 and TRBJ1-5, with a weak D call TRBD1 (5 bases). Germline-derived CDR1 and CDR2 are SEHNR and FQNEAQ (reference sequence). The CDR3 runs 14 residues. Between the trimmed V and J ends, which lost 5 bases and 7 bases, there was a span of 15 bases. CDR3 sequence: CASSVGPGTQPQHF. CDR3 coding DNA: TGTGCCAGCAGCGTGGGCCCTGGGACCCAGCCCCAGCATTTT.

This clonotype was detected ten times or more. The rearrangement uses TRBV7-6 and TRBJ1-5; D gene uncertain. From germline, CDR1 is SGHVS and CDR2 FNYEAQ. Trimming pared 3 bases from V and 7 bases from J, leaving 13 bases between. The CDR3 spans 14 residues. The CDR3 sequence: CASSLDERGQPQHF. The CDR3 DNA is TGTGCCAGCAGCTTGGACGAACGAGGCCAGCCCCAGCATTTT.

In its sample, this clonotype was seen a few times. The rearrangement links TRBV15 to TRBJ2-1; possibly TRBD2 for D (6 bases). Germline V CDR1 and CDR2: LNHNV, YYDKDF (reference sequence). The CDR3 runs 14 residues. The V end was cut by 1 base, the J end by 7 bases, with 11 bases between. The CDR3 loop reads CATSRVGGKNEQFF. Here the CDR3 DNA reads TGTGCCACCAGCAGAGTGGGCGGGAAGAATGAGCAGTTCTTC.

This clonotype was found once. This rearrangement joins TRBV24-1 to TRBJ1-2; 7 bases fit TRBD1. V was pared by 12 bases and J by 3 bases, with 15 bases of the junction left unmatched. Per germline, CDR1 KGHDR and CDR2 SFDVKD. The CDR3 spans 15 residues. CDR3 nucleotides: TGTGCCCCCGGACAGGACCTCACCGGGGACTATGGCTACACCTTC. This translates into CAPGQDLTGDYGYTF.

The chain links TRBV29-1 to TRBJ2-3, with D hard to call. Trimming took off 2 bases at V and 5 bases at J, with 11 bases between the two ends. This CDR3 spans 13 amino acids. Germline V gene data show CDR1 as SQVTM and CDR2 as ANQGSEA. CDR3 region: CSVEPQEQDTQYF. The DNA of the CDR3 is TGCAGCGTTGAACCCCAGGAGCAAGATACGCAGTATTTT.

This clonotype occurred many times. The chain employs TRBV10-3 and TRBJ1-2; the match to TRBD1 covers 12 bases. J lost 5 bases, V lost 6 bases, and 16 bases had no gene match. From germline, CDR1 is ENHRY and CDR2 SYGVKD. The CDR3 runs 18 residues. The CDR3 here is CAISDQTGQGAQIYGYTF. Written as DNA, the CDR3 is TGTGCCATCAGCGACCAGACGGGACAGGGGGCGCAAATTTATGGCTACACCTTC.

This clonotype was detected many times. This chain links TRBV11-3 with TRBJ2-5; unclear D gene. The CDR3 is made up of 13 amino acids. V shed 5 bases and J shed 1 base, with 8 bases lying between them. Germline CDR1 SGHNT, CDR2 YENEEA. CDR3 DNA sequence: TGTGCCAGCAGCGCAGAGCCCCAAGAGACCCAGTACTTC. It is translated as CASSAEPQETQYF. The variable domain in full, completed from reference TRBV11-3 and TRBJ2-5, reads EAGVVQSPRYKIIEKKQPVAFWCNPISGHNTLYWYLQNLGQGPELLIRYENEEAVDDSQLPKDRFSAERLKGVDSTLKIQPAELGDSAVYLCASSAEPQETQYFGPGTRLLVL.

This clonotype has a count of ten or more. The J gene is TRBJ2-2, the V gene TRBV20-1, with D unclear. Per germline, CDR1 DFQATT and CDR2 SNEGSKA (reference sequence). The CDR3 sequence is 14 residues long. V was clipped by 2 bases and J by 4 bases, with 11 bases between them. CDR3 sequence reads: CSARHPGGTGELFF. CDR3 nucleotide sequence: TGCAGTGCTAGACACCCGGGTGGCACCGGGGAGCTGTTTTTT.

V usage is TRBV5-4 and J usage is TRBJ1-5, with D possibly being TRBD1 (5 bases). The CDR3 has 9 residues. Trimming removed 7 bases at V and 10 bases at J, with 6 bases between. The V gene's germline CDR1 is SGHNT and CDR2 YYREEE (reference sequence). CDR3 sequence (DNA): TGTGCCAGCCGGGACCCCCAGCATTTT. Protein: CASRDPQHF.

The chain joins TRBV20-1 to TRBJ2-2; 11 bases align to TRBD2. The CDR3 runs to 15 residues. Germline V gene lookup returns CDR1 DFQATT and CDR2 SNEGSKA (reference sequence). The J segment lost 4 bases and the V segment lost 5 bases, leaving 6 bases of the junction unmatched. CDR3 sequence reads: CSALLAGETTGELFF. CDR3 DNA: TGCAGTGCTTTACTAGCGGGAGAAACCACCGGGGAGCTGTTTTTT.

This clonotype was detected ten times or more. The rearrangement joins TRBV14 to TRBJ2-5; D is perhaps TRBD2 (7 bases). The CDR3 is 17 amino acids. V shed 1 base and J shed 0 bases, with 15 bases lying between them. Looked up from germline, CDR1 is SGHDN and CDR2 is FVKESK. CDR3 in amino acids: CASSQGAGAPNQETQYF. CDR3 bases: TGTGCCAGCAGCCAAGGGGCGGGGGCCCCCAACCAAGAGACCCAGTACTTC.

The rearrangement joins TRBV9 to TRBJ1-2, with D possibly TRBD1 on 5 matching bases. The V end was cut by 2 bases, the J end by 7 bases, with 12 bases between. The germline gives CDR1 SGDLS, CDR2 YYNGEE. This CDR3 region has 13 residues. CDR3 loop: CASSVGGTSGYTF. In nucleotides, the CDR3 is TGTGCCAGCAGCGTGGGCGGGACTAGTGGCTACACCTTC.

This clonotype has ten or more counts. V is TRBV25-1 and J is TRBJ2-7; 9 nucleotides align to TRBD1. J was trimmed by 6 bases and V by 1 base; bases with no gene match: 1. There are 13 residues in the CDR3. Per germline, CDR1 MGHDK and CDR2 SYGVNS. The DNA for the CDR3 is TGTGCCAGCAGTGAATTGACAGGGGGCGAGCAGTACTTC. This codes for CASSELTGGEQYF.

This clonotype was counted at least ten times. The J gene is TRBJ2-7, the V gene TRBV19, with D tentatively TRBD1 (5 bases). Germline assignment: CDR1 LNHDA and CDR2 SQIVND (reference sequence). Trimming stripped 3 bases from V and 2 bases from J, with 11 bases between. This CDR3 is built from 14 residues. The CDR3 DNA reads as TGTGCCAGTAGTATTGGCAGGGTACCCTACGAGCAGTACTTC. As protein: CASSIGRVPYEQYF.

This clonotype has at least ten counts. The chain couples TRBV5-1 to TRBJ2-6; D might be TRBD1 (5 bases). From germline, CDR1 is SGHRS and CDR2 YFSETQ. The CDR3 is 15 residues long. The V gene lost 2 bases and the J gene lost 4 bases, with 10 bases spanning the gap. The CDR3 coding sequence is TGCGCCAGCAGCTTTCAGGGCTTCGGGGCCAACGTCCTGACTTTC. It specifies CASSFQGFGANVLTF.

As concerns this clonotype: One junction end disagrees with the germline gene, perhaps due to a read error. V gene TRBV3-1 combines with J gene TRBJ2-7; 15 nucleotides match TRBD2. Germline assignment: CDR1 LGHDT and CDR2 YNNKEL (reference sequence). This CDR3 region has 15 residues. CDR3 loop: CAGSQGTSGRWEQYF. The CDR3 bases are TGTGCCGGCAGCCAAGGGACTAGCGGGAGGTGGGAGCAGTACTTC.

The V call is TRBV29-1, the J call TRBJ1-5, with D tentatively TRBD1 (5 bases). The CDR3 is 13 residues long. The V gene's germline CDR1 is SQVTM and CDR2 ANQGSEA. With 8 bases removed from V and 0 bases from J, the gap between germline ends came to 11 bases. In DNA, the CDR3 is TGCAGCCGTCGCCAGGGTAGCAATCAGCCCCAGCATTTT. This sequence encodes CSRRQGSNQPQHF.

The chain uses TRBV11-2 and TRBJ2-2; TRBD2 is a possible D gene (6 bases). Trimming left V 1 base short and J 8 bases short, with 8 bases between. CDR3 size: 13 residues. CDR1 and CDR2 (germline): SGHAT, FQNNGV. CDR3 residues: CASSLVAGGELFF. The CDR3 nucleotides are TGTGCCAGCAGCTTAGTTGCGGGGGGGGAGCTGTTTTTT.

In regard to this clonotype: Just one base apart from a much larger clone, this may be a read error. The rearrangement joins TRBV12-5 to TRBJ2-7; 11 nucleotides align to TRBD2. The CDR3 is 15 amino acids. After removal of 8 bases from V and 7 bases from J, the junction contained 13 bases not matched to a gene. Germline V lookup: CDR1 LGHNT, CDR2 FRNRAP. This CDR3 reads CASTYGTSGLEEQYF. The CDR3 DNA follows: TGTGCTAGTACGTACGGGACTAGCGGTCTAGAAGAGCAGTACTTC.

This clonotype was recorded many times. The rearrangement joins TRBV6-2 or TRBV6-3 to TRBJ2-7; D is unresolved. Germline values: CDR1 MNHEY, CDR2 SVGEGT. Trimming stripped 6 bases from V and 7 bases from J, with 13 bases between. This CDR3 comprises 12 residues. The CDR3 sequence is CASSYAVREQYF. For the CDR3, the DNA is TGTGCCAGCAGCTACGCCGTAAGAGAGCAGTACTTC.

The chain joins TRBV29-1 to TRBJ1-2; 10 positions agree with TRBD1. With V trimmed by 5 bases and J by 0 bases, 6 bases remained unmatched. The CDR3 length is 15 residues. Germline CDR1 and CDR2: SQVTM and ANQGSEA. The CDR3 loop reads CSVRQGQGTNYGYTF. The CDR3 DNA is TGCAGCGTTAGACAGGGACAGGGGACTAACTATGGCTACACCTTC. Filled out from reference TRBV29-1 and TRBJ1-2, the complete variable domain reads SAVISQKPSRDICQRGTSLTIQCQVDSQVTMMFWYRQQPGQSLTLIATANQGSEATYESGFVIDKFPISRPNLTFSTLTVSNMSPEDSSIYLCSVRQGQGTNYGYTFGSGTRLTVV.

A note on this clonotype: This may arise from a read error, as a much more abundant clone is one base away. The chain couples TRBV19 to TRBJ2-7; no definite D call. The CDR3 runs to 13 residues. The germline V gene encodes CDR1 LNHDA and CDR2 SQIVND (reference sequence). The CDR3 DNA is TGTGCCAGTAGTAGGCATAGCTCCTACGGGCAGTACTTC. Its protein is CASSRHSSYGQYF.